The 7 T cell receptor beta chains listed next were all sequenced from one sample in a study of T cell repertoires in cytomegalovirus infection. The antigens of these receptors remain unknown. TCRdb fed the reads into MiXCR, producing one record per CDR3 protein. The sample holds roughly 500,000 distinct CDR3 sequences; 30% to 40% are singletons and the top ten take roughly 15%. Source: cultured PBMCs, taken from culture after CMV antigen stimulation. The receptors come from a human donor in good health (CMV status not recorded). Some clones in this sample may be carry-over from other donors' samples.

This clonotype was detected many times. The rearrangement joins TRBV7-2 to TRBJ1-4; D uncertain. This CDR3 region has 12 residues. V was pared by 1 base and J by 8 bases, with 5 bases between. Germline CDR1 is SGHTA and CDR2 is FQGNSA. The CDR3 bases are TGTGCCAGCAGCTTAGTCAGCGAAAAACTGTTTTTT. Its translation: CASSLVSEKLFF.

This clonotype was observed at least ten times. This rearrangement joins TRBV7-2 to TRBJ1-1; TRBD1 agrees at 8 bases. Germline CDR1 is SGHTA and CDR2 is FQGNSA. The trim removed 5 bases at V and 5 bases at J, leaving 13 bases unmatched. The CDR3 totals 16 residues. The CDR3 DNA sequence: TGTGCCAGCAGCCCGGATCCCAGGGGGCGCGGTACTGAAGCTTTCTTT. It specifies CASSPDPRGRGTEAFF.

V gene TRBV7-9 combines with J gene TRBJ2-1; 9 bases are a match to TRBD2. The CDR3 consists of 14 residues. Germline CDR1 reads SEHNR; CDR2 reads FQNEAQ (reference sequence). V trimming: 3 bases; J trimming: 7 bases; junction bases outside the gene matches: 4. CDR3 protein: CASSFSAGGNEQFF. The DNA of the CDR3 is TGTGCCAGCAGCTTCAGTGCGGGAGGGAATGAGCAGTTCTTC.

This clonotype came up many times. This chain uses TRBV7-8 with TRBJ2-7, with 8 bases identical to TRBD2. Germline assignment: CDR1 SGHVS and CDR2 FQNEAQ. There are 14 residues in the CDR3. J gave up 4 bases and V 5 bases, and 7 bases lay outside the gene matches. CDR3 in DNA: TGTGCCAGCAGCCCGACGACTAGCGAGTACGAGCAGTACGTC. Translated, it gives CASSPTTSEYEQYV.

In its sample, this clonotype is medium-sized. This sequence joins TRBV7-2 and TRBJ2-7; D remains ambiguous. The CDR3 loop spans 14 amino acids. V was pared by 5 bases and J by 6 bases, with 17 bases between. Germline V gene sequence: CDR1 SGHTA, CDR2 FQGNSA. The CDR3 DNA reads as TGTGCCAGCAGCGCGATCGGGCCTCAGAGCGAGCAGTACTTC. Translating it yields CASSAIGPQSEQYF. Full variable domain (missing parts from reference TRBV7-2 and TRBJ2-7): GAGVSQSPSNKVTEKGKDVELRCDPISGHTALYWYRQSLGQGLEFLIYFQGNSAPDKSGLPSDRFSAERTGGSVSTLTIQRTQQEDSAVYLCASSAIGPQSEQYFGPGTRLTVT.

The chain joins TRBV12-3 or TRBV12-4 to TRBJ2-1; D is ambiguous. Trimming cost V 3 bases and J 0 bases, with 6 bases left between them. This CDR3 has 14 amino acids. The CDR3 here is CASSFMSSYNEQFF. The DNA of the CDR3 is TGTGCCAGCAGTTTTATGAGCTCCTACAATGAGCAGTTCTTC.

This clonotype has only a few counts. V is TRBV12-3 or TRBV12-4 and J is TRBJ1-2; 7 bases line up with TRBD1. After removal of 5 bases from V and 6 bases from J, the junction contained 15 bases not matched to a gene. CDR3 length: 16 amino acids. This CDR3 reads CASSNRRGGGLNGYTF. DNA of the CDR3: TGTGCCAGCAGTAACCGGAGAGGGGGCGGTTTAAATGGCTACACCTTC.